One and the same sample provided the 20 T cell receptor beta chains below, sequenced in a study of shared clonotypes between healthy human individuals. Assay used: immunoSEQ multiplex PCR; TCRdb lists only in-frame clones, some missing. Here the sample spans under 1,100,000 clones, around 82% being singletons. The sample consisted of memory CD4+ T cells from PBMCs. Subset of the sample: CD45RA-negative fraction. The receptors were gathered from a man aged 18 to 29 in good health. Some clones in this sample may be carry-over from other donors' samples.

This clone was seen only once. This sequence may be a read error, since a much larger clone differs from it by one base. Other nucleotide sequences in the sample specify the same CDR3. This chain uses TRBV5-1 with TRBJ1-1; D call uncertain. Trimming stripped 1 base from V and 5 bases from J, with 15 bases between. In germline, CDR1 is SGHRS, CDR2 YFSETQ. CDR3 length equals 15 residues. The CDR3 coding sequence is TGCGCCAGCAGCTTGTTAAAAGAGCCGAATACTGAAGCTTTCTTT. It codes for CASSLLKEPNTEAFF.

The V call is TRBV2, the J call TRBJ2-2; D unresolved. Deletions cut 6 bases from V and 8 bases from J, with 13 bases between. The CDR3 consists of 13 residues. Germline V gene sequence: CDR1 SNHLY, CDR2 FYNNEI. The CDR3 bases are TGTGCCAGCAGCCTACAATTTTGGGGGGAGCTGTTTTTT. Translated, it gives CASSLQFWGELFF.

As to this clone: The sample contains more than one DNA sequence encoding this CDR3. V is TRBV28 and J is TRBJ2-7; 8 nucleotides match TRBD1. The germline CDR1 and CDR2 sequences are MDHEN and SYDVKM. The CDR3 consists of 14 residues. V shed 4 bases, J shed 2 bases, and the junction held 4 bases outside the gene matches. CDR3 DNA: TGTGCCAGCAGTTCACCGGGACAGGCCTACGAGCAGTACTTC. Translating it yields CASSSPGQAYEQYF.

V usage is TRBV5-4 and J usage is TRBJ2-3; 10 bases map to TRBD2. The junction had 4 bases not matched to a gene; V was cut back by 2 bases and J by 4 bases. The CDR3 is 15 amino acids. CDR1 is SGHNT and CDR2 is YYREEE in the germline V gene (reference sequence). The DNA of the CDR3 is TGTGCCAGCAGCTTTTCAAGCGGGGGGGCAGATACGCAGTATTTT. Translating it yields CASSFSSGGADTQYF.

In its sample, this clone was seen once. The genes are TRBV28 and TRBJ2-3; maybe TRBD2 (6 bases). Trimming shortened V by 9 bases and J by 6 bases, and 22 bases separated the two germline ends. CDR1 and CDR2 from the germline V gene are MDHEN and SYDVKM. The CDR3 is made up of 15 amino acids. CDR3 in DNA: TGTGCCAGTAGCGGTGGGACTTCGGGTCGGGATACGCAGTATTTT. It yields the protein CASSGGTSGRDTQYF. Based on the CDR3 plus reference TRBV28 and TRBJ2-3, the full variable domain is DVKVTQSSRYLVKRTGEKVFLECVQDMDHENMFWYRQDPGLGLRLIYFSYDVKMKEKGDIPEGYSVSREKKERFSLILESASTNQTSMYLCASSGGTSGRDTQYFGPGTRLTVL.

This chain joins TRBV6-4 and TRBJ1-5; TRBD1 might be the D (5 bases). V shed 7 bases and J shed 4 bases, with 20 bases lying between them. There are 16 residues in the CDR3. Germline CDR1 is MRHNA and CDR2 is SNTAGT. CDR3 nucleotide sequence: TGTGCCAGCATAAGGGGCAGGGACGACGCAAATCAGCCCCAGCATTTT. This encodes CASIRGRDDANQPQHF.

The genes are TRBV7-2 and TRBJ2-5, with D hard to call. Germline CDR1 SGHTA, CDR2 FQGNSA. This CDR3 spans 14 amino acids. The V end lost 5 bases, the J end lost 2 bases, and 12 bases lay between the germline ends. In DNA, the CDR3 is TGTGCCAGCAGCACCTGGACGGCTCAAGAGACCCAGTACTTC. Translated: CASSTWTAQETQYF.

This clone came up many times. The chain employs TRBV10-3 and TRBJ2-7; the match to TRBD2 covers 8 bases. The CDR3 runs to 18 residues. V shed 4 bases and J 3 bases; nucleotides not matched to a gene: 17. Germline CDR1 ENHRY, CDR2 SYGVKD. In nucleotides, the CDR3 is TGTGCCATCAGTGTATCCGGGACTAGACACGTGGCGGGCTACGAGCAGTACTTC. Its translation: CAISVSGTRHVAGYEQYF.

Points on this clone: Other DNA sequences of this sample code for an identical CDR3. V and J are TRBV28 and TRBJ2-7, with 9 positions matching TRBD2. This CDR3 region has 13 residues. Germline CDR1 is MDHEN and CDR2 is SYDVKM. Germline trimming cut 8 bases from V and 3 bases from J; bases unmatched to any gene: 5. The DNA for the CDR3 is TGTGCCAGCCGGACTAGCGAGAACTACGAGCAGTACTTC. This encodes CASRTSENYEQYF. Full variable domain (rest looked up from reference TRBV28 and TRBJ2-7): DVKVTQSSRYLVKRTGEKVFLECVQDMDHENMFWYRQDPGLGLRLIYFSYDVKMKEKGDIPEGYSVSREKKERFSLILESASTNQTSMYLCASRTSENYEQYFGPGTRLTVT.

The chain has TRBV7-6 and TRBJ2-7; 10 bases map to TRBD1. With V trimmed by 4 bases and J by 0 bases, 9 bases remained unmatched. Germline-derived CDR1 and CDR2 are SGHVS and FNYEAQ. CDR3 length equals 17 residues. DNA of the CDR3: TGTGCCAGCAGCTCAGTGAGCCGGGACAGGGGCTCCTACGAGCAGTACTTC. This sequence encodes CASSSVSRDRGSYEQYF. Combining the CDR3 with reference TRBV7-6 and TRBJ2-7 gives the whole variable domain GAGVSQSPRYKVTKRGQDVALRCDPISGHVSLYWYRQALGQGPEFLTYFNYEAQQDKSGLPNDRFSAERPEGSISTLTIQRTEQRDSAMYRCASSSVSRDRGSYEQYFGPGTRLTVT.

The chain couples TRBV28 to TRBJ2-3; a possible D gene is TRBD2 (6 bases). Germline V gives CDR1 MDHEN, CDR2 SYDVKM. V lost 7 bases and J 6 bases, leaving 17 bases between the germline ends. CDR3 size: 14 residues. The CDR3 protein is CASTPGAGGDTQYF. For the CDR3, the DNA is TGTGCCAGCACCCCCGGGGCAGGAGGGGATACGCAGTATTTT.

The chain uses TRBV19 and TRBJ1-1; D is perhaps TRBD1 (5 bases). Trimming took off 3 bases at V and 11 bases at J, with 10 bases between the two ends. CDR3 length equals 11 residues. Germline values: CDR1 LNHDA, CDR2 SQIVND (reference sequence). CDR3 region: CASSMGVGAFF. The DNA for the CDR3 is TGTGCCAGTAGTATGGGGGTCGGGGCTTTCTTT.

The chain carries TRBV18 and TRBJ2-4; possibly TRBD1 for D (6 bases). Germline-derived CDR1 and CDR2 are KGHSH and LQKENI. This CDR3 is built from 14 residues. Trimming removed 1 base from V and 10 bases from J, with 14 bases in between. The CDR3 region has the DNA TGTGCCAGCTCACCACTGGGGGCTGGGATAATTCAGTACTTC. The encoded protein is CASSPLGAGIIQYF.

The chain has TRBV11-2 and TRBJ1-1; unclear D gene. With 4 bases removed from V and 1 base from J, the gap between germline ends came to 4 bases. Germline values: CDR1 SGHAT, CDR2 FQNNGV. The CDR3 runs to 12 residues. The DNA for the CDR3 is TGTGCCAGCAGCTCTAGGAACACTGAAGCTTTCTTT. This encodes CASSSRNTEAFF.

This clone has more than one count but fewer than ten. The rearrangement links TRBV9 to TRBJ1-1; no reliable D call. CDR1 and CDR2 from the germline V gene are SGDLS and YYNGEE. Trimming removed 0 bases from V and 1 base from J, with 7 bases in between. This CDR3 spans 14 amino acids. As DNA, the CDR3 is TGTGCCAGCAGCGTAGTTGGTCAGAACACTGAAGCTTTCTTT. Protein sequence: CASSVVGQNTEAFF.

The chain couples TRBV7-9 to TRBJ2-7; no firm D call. From germline, CDR1 is SEHNR and CDR2 FQNEAQ (reference sequence). Trimming removed 5 bases from V and 0 bases from J, with 11 bases in between. There are 14 residues in the CDR3. CDR3 region: CASSPRTSSYEQYF. The CDR3 coding sequence is TGTGCCAGCAGCCCAAGAACCAGCTCCTACGAGCAGTACTTC.

The V call is TRBV11-2, the J call TRBJ2-1; TRBD2 aligns across 12 bases. V trimming: 4 bases; J trimming: 4 bases; junction bases outside the gene matches: 8. Germline V gene sequence: CDR1 SGHAT, CDR2 FQNNGV. The CDR3 spans 17 residues. The CDR3 coding sequence is TGTGCCAGCAGCTATGGGACTAGCGGGCACCTTTACAATGAGCAGTTCTTC. Translating gives CASSYGTSGHLYNEQFF.

The chain recombines TRBV18 with TRBJ1-5; D unclear. The CDR3 is made up of 16 amino acids. CDR1 is KGHSH and CDR2 is LQKENI in the germline V gene. V was clipped by 3 bases and J by 1 base, with 13 bases between them. The CDR3 DNA reads TGTGCCAGCTCACCGTACAGCCCACAAAGCAATCAGCCCCAGCATTTT. Its protein is CASSPYSPQSNQPQHF.

The chain uses TRBV7-2 and TRBJ1-3; D possibly corresponds to TRBD1 (5 bases). CDR3 size: 16 residues. Germline values: CDR1 SGHTA, CDR2 FQGNSA. V was trimmed by 2 bases and J by 2 bases, leaving 13 bases between them. This CDR3 reads CASSLRDLVAGNTIYF. The CDR3 bases are TGTGCCAGCAGCTTACGGGACCTAGTCGCTGGAAACACCATATATTTT.

The chain carries TRBV7-2 and TRBJ2-7, with TRBD2 matching 10 bases. Germline V CDR1 and CDR2: SGHTA, FQGNSA. V lost 4 bases, J lost 6 bases, and 9 bases stayed unmatched. This CDR3 is built from 15 residues. The CDR3 DNA reads as TGTGCCAGCAGCTCGGCTAGCGGGAGATCCCTCGAGCAGTACTTC. Its translation is CASSSASGRSLEQYF.